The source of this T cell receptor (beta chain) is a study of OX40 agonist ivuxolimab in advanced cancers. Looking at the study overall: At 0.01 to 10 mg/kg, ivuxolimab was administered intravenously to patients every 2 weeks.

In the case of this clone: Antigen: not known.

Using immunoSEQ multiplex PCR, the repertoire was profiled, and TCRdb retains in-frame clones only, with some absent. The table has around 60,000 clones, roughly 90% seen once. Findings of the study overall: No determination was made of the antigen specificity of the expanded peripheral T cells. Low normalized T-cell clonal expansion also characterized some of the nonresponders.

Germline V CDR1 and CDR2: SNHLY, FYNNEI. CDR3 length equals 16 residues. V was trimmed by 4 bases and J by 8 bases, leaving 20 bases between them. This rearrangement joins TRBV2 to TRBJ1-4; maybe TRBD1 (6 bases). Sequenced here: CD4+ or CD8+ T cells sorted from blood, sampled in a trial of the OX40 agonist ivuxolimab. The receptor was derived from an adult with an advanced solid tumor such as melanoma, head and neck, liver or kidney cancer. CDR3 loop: CASSGGNRAVGEKLFF. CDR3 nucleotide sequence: TGTGCCAGCAGTGGAGGGAACAGGGCGGTAGGGGAAAAACTGTTTTTT. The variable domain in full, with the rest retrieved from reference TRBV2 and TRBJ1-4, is EPEVTQTPSHQVTQMGQEVILRCVPISNHLYFYWYRQILGQKVEFLVSFYNNEISEKSEIFDDQFSVERPDGSNFTLKIRSTKLEDSAMYFCASSGGNRAVGEKLFFGSGTQLSVL.